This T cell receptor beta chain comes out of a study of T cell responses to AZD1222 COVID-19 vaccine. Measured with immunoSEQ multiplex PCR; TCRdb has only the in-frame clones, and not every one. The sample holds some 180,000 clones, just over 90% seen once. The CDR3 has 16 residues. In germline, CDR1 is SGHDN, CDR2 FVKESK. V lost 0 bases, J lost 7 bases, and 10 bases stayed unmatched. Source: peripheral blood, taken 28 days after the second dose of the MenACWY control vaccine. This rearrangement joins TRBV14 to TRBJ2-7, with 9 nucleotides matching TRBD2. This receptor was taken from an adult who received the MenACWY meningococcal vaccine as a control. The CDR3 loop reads CASSQEDASGDREQYF. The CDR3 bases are TGTGCCAGCAGCCAAGAAGATGCTAGCGGGGATCGAGAGCAGTACTTC.